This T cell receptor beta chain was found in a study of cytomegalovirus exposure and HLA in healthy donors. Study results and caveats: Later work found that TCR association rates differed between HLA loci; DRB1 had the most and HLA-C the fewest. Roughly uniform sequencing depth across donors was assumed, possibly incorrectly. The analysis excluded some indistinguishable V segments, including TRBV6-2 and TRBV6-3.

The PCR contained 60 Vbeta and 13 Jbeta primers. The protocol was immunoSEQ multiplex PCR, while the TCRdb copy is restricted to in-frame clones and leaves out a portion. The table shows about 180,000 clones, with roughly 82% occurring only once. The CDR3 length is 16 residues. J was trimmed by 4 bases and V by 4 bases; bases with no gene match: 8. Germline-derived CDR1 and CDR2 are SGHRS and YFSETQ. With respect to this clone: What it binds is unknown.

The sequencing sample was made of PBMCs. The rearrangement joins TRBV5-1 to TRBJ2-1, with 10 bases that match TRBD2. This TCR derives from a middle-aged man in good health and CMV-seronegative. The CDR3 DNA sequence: TGCGCCAGCAGCAGAGTAGCGGGGGGTCGATACAATGAGCAGTTCTTC. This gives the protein CASSRVAGGRYNEQFF.